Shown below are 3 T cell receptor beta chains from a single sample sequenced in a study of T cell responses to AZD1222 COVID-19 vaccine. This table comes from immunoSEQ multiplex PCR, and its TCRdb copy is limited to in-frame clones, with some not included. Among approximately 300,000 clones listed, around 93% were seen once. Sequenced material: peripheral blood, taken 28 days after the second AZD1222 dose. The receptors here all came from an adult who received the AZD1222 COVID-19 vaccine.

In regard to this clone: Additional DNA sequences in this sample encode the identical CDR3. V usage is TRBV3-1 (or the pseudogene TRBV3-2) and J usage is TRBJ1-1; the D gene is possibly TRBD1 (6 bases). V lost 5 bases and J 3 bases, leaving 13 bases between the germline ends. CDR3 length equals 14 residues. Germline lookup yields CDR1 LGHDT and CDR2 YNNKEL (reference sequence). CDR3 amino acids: CASSLTGGDTEAFF. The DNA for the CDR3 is TGTGCCAGCAGCTTAACCGGGGGCGACACTGAAGCTTTCTTT.

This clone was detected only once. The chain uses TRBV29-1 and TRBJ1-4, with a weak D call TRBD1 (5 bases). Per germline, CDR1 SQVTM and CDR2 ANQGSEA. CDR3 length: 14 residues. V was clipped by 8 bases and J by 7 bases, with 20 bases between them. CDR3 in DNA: TGCAGCTGCCGGGAGGGGACTGGAGGTGAAAAACTGTTTTTT. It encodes CSCREGTGGEKLFF.

CDR3 amino acids: CASSEGLAGLYNEQFF. The CDR3 DNA sequence: TGTGCCAGCAGCGAGGGGCTAGCGGGACTCTACAATGAGCAGTTCTTC. The rearrangement links TRBV5-6 to TRBJ2-1; 9 nucleotides line up with TRBD2. The CDR3 totals 16 residues. The junction had 8 bases not matched to a gene; V was cut back by 4 bases and J by 3 bases. Germline-derived CDR1 and CDR2 are SGHDT and YYEEEE.